The sequence of this TCR beta chain was determined in a study of cytomegalovirus exposure and HLA in healthy donors. Study-wide results and limits: In a later analysis, a missense DCLRE1C variant was linked to TCR beta V- and J-gene trimming.

There are 16 residues in the CDR3. Germline V gene sequence: CDR1 SEHNR, CDR2 FQNEAQ (reference sequence). V shed 2 bases and J shed 4 bases, with 17 bases lying between them. PCR employed 60 Vbeta and 13 Jbeta primers. Assay: immunoSEQ multiplex PCR; the TCRdb copy retains only in-frame clones and omits some. This table holds around 200,000 clones. As for this clone: The antigen is unknown.

The specimen sequenced was PBMCs. The clonotype was recovered from a girl aged 2 to 9 in good health and CMV-seropositive. The gene calls are TRBV7-9 and TRBJ1-2; D is ambiguous. Here the CDR3 reads CASSLRRTGMGYGYTF. The CDR3 DNA follows: TGTGCCAGCAGCTTACGGCGTACGGGTATGGGCTATGGCTACACCTTC.